This T cell receptor beta chain derives from a study of shared clonotypes between healthy human individuals. This clone appeared once. Its specificity is not known. Study-level results: Rarefaction analysis demonstrated incomplete sorted-subset sequencing notwithstanding large depth. Sequencing depth was expected to affect clonotype sharing among donors.

Clones were read by immunoSEQ multiplex PCR, and TCRdb kept only the in-frame ones, dropping some. This table holds approximately 2,000,000 clones, about nine tenths found once. The study drew all its donors from Caucasian adults living in Nashville, Tennessee. The CDR3 totals 14 residues. Trimming stripped 7 bases from V and 0 bases from J, with 10 bases between. Germline-derived CDR1 and CDR2 are SGHNT and YYREEE (reference sequence). This TCR came from a man aged 18 to 35 in good health. Some clones in this sample may be carry-over from other donors' samples. The sequencing sample was made of naive CD4+ T cells from PBMCs. Subset reported: CD45RA+ positively selected. The chain recombines TRBV5-4 with TRBJ2-2; D is unresolved. Written as DNA, the CDR3 is TGTGCCAGCGCTAGGTCCGCGAACACCGGGGAGCTGTTTTTT. It yields the protein CASARSANTGELFF.